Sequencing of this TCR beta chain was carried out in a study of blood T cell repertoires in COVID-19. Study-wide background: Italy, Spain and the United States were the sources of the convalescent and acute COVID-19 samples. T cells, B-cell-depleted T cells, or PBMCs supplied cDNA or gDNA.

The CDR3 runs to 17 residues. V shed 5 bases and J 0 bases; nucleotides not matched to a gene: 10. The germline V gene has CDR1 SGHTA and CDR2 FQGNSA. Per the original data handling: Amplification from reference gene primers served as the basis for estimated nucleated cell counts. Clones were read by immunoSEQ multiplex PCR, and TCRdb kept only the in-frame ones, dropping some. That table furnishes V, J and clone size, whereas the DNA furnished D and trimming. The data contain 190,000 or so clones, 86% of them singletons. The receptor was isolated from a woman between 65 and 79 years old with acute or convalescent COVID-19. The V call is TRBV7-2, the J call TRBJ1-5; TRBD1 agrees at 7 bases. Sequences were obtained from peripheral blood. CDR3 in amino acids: CASSTRTGYYSNQPQHF. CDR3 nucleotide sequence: TGTGCCAGCAGCACACGGACAGGCTATTATAGCAATCAGCCCCAGCATTTT.